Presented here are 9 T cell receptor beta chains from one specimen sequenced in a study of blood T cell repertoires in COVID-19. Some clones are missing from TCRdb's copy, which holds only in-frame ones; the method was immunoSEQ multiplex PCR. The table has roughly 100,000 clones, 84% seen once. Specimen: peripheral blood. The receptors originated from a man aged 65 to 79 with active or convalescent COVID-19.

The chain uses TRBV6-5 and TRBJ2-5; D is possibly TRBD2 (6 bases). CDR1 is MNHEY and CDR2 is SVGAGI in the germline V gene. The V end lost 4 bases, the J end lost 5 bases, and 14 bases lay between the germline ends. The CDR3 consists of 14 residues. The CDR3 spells CASSLTGGRETQYF. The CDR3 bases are TGTGCCAGCAGTTTGACGGGTGGGAGGGAGACCCAGTACTTC.

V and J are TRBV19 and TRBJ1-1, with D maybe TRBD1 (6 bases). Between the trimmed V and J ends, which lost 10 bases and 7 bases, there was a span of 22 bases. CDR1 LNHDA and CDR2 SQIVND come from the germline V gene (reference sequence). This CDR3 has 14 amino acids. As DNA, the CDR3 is TGTGCCACTTCAAGGGGGGCGGGGGCTGGTGAAGCTTTCTTT. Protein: CATSRGAGAGEAFF. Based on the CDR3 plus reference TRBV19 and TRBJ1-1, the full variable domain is DGGITQSPKYLFRKEGQNVTLSCEQNLNHDAMYWYRQDPGQGLRLIYYSQIVNDFQKGDIAEGYSVSREKKESFPLTVTSAQKNPTAFYLCATSRGAGAGEAFFGQGTRLTVV.

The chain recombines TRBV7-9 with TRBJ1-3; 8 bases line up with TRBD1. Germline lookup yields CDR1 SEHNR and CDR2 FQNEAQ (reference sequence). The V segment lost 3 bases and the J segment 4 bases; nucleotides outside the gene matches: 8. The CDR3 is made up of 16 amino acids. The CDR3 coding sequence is TGTGCCAGCAGCTTCTACAGGGGGTTTACAGGAAACACCATATATTTT. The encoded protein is CASSFYRGFTGNTIYF.

The CDR3 DNA is TGTGCCAGCAGCTTCGAACAGGGGCGTGGCACCGGGGAGCTGTTTTTT. This gives the protein CASSFEQGRGTGELFF. This chain uses TRBV5-4 with TRBJ2-2; 7 nucleotides match TRBD1. From germline, CDR1 is SGHNT and CDR2 YYREEE (reference sequence). V lost 2 bases, J lost 4 bases, and 8 bases stayed unmatched. This CDR3 has 16 residues.

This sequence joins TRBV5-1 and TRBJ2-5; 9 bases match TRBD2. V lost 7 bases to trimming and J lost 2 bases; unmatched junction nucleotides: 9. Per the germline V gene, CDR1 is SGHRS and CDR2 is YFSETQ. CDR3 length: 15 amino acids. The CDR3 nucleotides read TGCGCCAGCGTCAATAGCGGGGGCCGACAAGAGACCCAGTACTTC. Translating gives CASVNSGGRQETQYF. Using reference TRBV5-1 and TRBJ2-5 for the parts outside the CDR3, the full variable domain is KAGVTQTPRYLIKTRGQQVTLSCSPISGHRSVSWYQQTPGQGLQFLFEYFSETQRNKGNFPGRFSGRQFSNSRSEMNVSTLELGDSALYLCASVNSGGRQETQYFGPGTRLLVL.

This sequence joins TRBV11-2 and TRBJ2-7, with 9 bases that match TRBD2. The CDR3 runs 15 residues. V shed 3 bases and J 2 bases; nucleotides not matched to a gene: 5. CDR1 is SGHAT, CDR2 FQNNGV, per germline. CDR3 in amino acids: CASSFLTSGTYEQYF. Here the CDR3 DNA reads TGTGCCAGCAGCTTCTTGACTAGCGGTACCTACGAGCAGTACTTC.

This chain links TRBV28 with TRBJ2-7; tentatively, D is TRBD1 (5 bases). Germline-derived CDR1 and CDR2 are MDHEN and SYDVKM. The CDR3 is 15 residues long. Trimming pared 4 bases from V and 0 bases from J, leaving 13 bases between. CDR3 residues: CASSSQGKNSYEQYF. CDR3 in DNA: TGTGCCAGCAGTTCGCAGGGTAAAAACTCCTACGAGCAGTACTTC.

CDR3 sequence: CASSPARDYNEQFF. The DNA of the CDR3 is TGTGCCAGCAGTCCAGCGAGGGACTACAATGAGCAGTTCTTC. V gene TRBV6-5 combines with J gene TRBJ2-1; a weak D match, TRBD2 (5 bases). The CDR3 consists of 14 residues. V lost 5 bases and J 3 bases, leaving 11 bases between the germline ends. The germline CDR1 and CDR2 sequences are MNHEY and SVGAGI.

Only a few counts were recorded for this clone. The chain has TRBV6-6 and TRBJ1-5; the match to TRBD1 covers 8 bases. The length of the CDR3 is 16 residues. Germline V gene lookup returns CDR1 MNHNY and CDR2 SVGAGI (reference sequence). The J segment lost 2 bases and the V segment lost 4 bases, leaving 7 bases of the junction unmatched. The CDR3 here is CASSSGQGGGNQPQHF. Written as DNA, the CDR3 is TGTGCCAGCAGTTCAGGACAGGGAGGGGGCAATCAGCCCCAGCATTTT.